This TCR beta chain was captured by sequencing in a study of shared clonotypes between healthy human individuals. Study-level information: The study used three CD4 naive, three CD4 memory, two CD8 naive and one CD8 memory plate per donor.

Over several immunoSEQ plates, each subset's genomic DNA was distributed in even portions. The repertoire was sequenced with immunoSEQ multiplex PCR; TCRdb's copy has only in-frame clones and lacks some. The table lists some 1,100,000 clones, around 82% of them singletons. The J segment lost 5 bases and the V segment lost 4 bases, leaving 3 bases of the junction unmatched. This CDR3 is 15 amino acids long. CDR1 is SGHDN, CDR2 FVKESK, per germline. This clone appeared a few times. Other DNA variants within this sample encode the same CDR3. Every donor, a Caucasian adult, lived in Nashville, Tennessee. A CD45RA+ naive subset and a CD45RA-negative memory subset were split from CD4+ cells.

The sequenced material came from memory CD4+ T cells from PBMCs. The subset denotes: CD45RA-negative fraction. The sequence derives from a man younger than 30 in good health. Some clones in this sample may be carry-over from other donors' samples. This chain uses TRBV14 with TRBJ2-1, with 12 bases aligning to TRBD2. CDR3 nucleotides: TGTGCCAGCAGCCCCGGACTAGCGGGGAACAATGAGCAGTTCTTC. Translation gives CASSPGLAGNNEQFF.